This T cell receptor beta chain appears in the sequencing data of a study of T cell repertoires in cytomegalovirus infection. At the level of the study: Matching HLA type, along with CMV infection, was indicated by public TCR beta signatures. Overall study findings and caveats: Carriers of CMV plus the relevant HLA were identified by cumulative public TCR beta family frequency. In two of eight donors, the top clonotype was HLA-C-restricted CMV-specific.

This clonotype is medium-sized (0.01 to 0.1%) by share. The antigen remains undetermined. In germline, CDR1 is SGHTA, CDR2 FQGNSA. V lost 2 bases, J lost 4 bases, and 9 bases lay in between. The CDR3 is made up of 14 amino acids. MiXCR, run by TCRdb on the reads, gives a single entry per CDR3 protein. The repertoire holds some 200,000 distinct CDR3 sequences, with approximately 19% as singletons. The TCR comes from a human donor in good health (CMV status not recorded). Some clones in this sample may be carry-over from other donors' samples. The specimen was PBMCs. V usage is TRBV7-2 and J usage is TRBJ2-1, with D possibly called TRBD1 or TRBD2 (5 bases each). CDR3: CASSLSWGYNEQFF. The CDR3 nucleotides are TGTGCCAGCAGCTTATCCTGGGGGTACAATGAGCAGTTCTTC.